The 18 T cell receptor beta chains listed next were all sequenced from one sample in a study of blood T cell repertoires in COVID-19. Sequencing used immunoSEQ multiplex PCR; TCRdb keeps in-frame clones, though not all of them. Here the sample spans 280,000 or so clones, nearly 90% being singletons. Sequencing input: PBMCs or T cells enriched from blood (not recorded which). Source of these receptors: a woman aged 45-59 years who had been exposed to COVID-19.

The gene calls are TRBV24-1 and TRBJ2-2; D perhaps matches TRBD1 (5 bases). The V end lost 4 bases, the J end lost 0 bases, and 14 bases lay between the germline ends. The CDR3 consists of 17 residues. CDR1 and CDR2 (germline): KGHDR, SFDVKD. In DNA form, the CDR3 reads TGTGCCACCAGTGACCAAGGGGTTAAGACGAACACCGGGGAGCTGTTTTTT. Its translation is CATSDQGVKTNTGELFF.

This chain joins TRBV5-5 and TRBJ1-1; TRBD1 agrees at 12 bases. Losses at the gene ends were 3 bases for V and 7 bases for J; bases not matched to a gene: 4. Germline lookup yields CDR1 SGHKS and CDR2 YYEKEE (reference sequence). This CDR3 comprises 14 residues. This chain's CDR3 is CASSWGQGANEAFF. In DNA, the CDR3 is TGTGCCAGCAGCTGGGGACAGGGGGCCAATGAAGCTTTCTTT.

The chain combines TRBV5-1 with TRBJ2-1; TRBD1 matches at 10 bases. CDR3 length equals 15 residues. The germline CDR1 and CDR2 sequences are SGHRS and YFSETQ. After removal of 1 base from V and 3 bases from J, the junction contained 1 base not matched to a gene. The CDR3 is CASSLRTGGYNEQFF. CDR3 sequence (DNA): TGCGCCAGCAGCTTGAGGACAGGGGGCTACAATGAGCAGTTCTTC.

The J gene is TRBJ2-1, the V gene TRBV5-4; 7 bases match TRBD1. The CDR3 totals 17 residues. V was pared by 0 bases and J by 0 bases, with 6 bases of the junction left unmatched. Germline lookup yields CDR1 SGHNT and CDR2 YYREEE (reference sequence). This CDR3 is CASSLAGQRSSYNEQFF. As DNA, the CDR3 is TGTGCCAGCAGCTTGGCGGGACAGCGAAGCTCCTACAATGAGCAGTTCTTC.

This clone was counted at least ten times. The V and J genes are TRBV7-8 and TRBJ2-2; D not resolved. The CDR3 extends over 15 amino acids. Germline V CDR1 and CDR2: SGHVS, FQNEAQ. The ends were cut back, 2 bases at V and 4 bases at J, with 11 bases in the middle. The CDR3 nucleotides read TGTGCCAGCAGCTTACTCATTACTCCCACCGGGGAGCTGTTTTTT. The encoded protein is CASSLLITPTGELFF.

V and J are TRBV11-1 and TRBJ1-1, with 10 bases aligning to TRBD1. V was pared by 5 bases and J by 0 bases, with 6 bases of the junction left unmatched. The CDR3 has 16 amino acids. CDR1 and CDR2 (germline): SGHAT, FQDESV (reference sequence). The CDR3 protein is CASSPTGGRMNTEAFF. For the CDR3, the DNA is TGTGCCAGCAGCCCGACAGGGGGCCGGATGAACACTGAAGCTTTCTTT. The full variable domain, completed using reference TRBV11-1 and TRBJ1-1, is EAEVAQSPRYKITEKSQAVAFWCDPISGHATLYWYRQILGQGPELLVQFQDESVVDDSQLPKDRFSAERLKGVDSTLKIQPAELGDSAMYLCASSPTGGRMNTEAFFGQGTRLTVV.

The CDR3 nucleotides read TGTGCCAGCAGGAAAGACAGCACTGCGGGGGAGCTGTTTTTT. It specifies CASRKDSTAGELFF. The V and J genes are TRBV5-6 and TRBJ2-2; tentatively, D is TRBD1 (5 bases). The CDR3 loop spans 14 amino acids. Germline-derived CDR1 and CDR2 are SGHDT and YYEEEE. Trimming took 5 bases from V and 8 from J, leaving 16 bases between them.

The chain is built from TRBV6-5 and TRBJ2-2; 10 bases fit TRBD2. V gave up 2 bases and J gave up 3 bases; unmatched junction bases: 3. CDR1 and CDR2 from the germline V gene are MNHEY and SVGAGI. The CDR3 runs to 16 residues. The chain's CDR3 is CASSYGLAEYTGELFF. CDR3 DNA: TGTGCCAGCAGTTACGGACTAGCGGAGTACACCGGGGAGCTGTTTTTT.

This clone has just one count. This chain joins TRBV28 and TRBJ1-3; D not resolved. V dropped 2 bases and J dropped 4 bases, with 12 bases sitting between them. The length of the CDR3 is 15 residues. Germline lookup yields CDR1 MDHEN and CDR2 SYDVKM. This chain's CDR3 is CASSLRSTRGNTIYF. The CDR3 coding sequence is TGTGCCAGCAGTTTAAGGAGTACACGGGGAAACACCATATATTTT.

This sequence joins TRBV25-1 and TRBJ2-7, with D perhaps TRBD1 (7 bases). Trimming took off 7 bases at V and 7 bases at J, with 11 bases between the two ends. The CDR3 is made up of 11 amino acids. The germline gives CDR1 MGHDK, CDR2 SYGVNS. The CDR3 DNA sequence: TGTGCCAGCAACCAGGGGGGAGAGCAGTACTTC. Translating it yields CASNQGGEQYF.

This clone was counted once. This rearrangement joins TRBV28 to TRBJ1-5; 9 bases are a match to TRBD1. From germline, CDR1 is MDHEN and CDR2 SYDVKM. The CDR3 length is 15 residues. With V trimmed by 6 bases and J by 4 bases, 7 bases remained unmatched. CDR3 region: CASSSGTGRNQPQHF. In nucleotides, the CDR3 is TGTGCCAGCAGCTCCGGGACAGGGAGGAATCAGCCCCAGCATTTT.

The chain combines TRBV19 with TRBJ1-2, with 7 bases matching TRBD1. CDR1 LNHDA and CDR2 SQIVND come from the germline V gene (reference sequence). After removal of 4 bases from V and 3 bases from J, the junction contained 8 bases not matched to a gene. The CDR3 runs to 15 residues. This CDR3 reads CASSRQEGADYGYTF. DNA for the CDR3: TGTGCCAGTAGTAGACAGGAGGGGGCGGACTATGGCTACACCTTC.

The chain links TRBV7-9 to TRBJ1-6; possible D gene TRBD1, 6 bases. Germline V gene lookup returns CDR1 SEHNR and CDR2 FQNEAQ (reference sequence). CDR3 length: 17 residues. V gave up 5 bases and J gave up 0 bases, with 14 bases separating them. The CDR3 loop reads CASSLGAASSYNSPLHF. The CDR3 nucleotides are TGTGCCAGCAGCCTGGGGGCGGCAAGCTCCTATAATTCACCCCTCCACTTT.

In its sample, this clone was seen a few times. The chain couples TRBV24-1 to TRBJ1-5; TRBD1 agrees at 7 bases. V trimming: 6 bases; J trimming: 2 bases; junction bases outside the gene matches: 6. The germline V gene has CDR1 KGHDR and CDR2 SFDVKD. The CDR3 runs 15 residues. The CDR3: CATSSGGLRNQPQHF. The CDR3 DNA reads TGTGCCACCAGTTCAGGGGGGTTGCGCAATCAGCCCCAGCATTTT.

This chain links TRBV9 with TRBJ1-6; TRBD1 is a possible D gene (5 bases). The CDR3 extends over 14 amino acids. Per the germline V gene, CDR1 is SGDLS and CDR2 is YYNGEE. V was cut by 7 bases and J by 0 bases, with 8 bases left in between. The CDR3, as DNA: TGTGCCAGCGGGGGGGACTCCTATAATTCACCCCTCCACTTT. Its protein is CASGGDSYNSPLHF. Combining the CDR3 with reference TRBV9 and TRBJ1-6 gives the whole variable domain DSGVTQTPKHLITATGQRVTLRCSPRSGDLSVYWYQQSLDQGLQFLIQYYNGEERAKGNILERFSAQQFPDLHSELNLSSLELGDSALYFCASGGDSYNSPLHFGNGTRLTVT.

This clone appeared a single time. The gene calls are TRBV28 and TRBJ1-5; a weak D match, TRBD1 (6 bases). Trimming removed 5 bases at V and 2 bases at J, with 19 bases between. The germline gives CDR1 MDHEN, CDR2 SYDVKM. The CDR3 totals 17 residues. In nucleotides, the CDR3 is TGTGCCAGCAGTATCTCCAGGGGATATGGGGGCAATCAGCCCCAGCATTTT. It specifies CASSISRGYGGNQPQHF.

This clone was seen a single time. V gene TRBV19 combines with J gene TRBJ1-2, with D unresolved. The germline V gene has CDR1 LNHDA and CDR2 SQIVND (reference sequence). With 6 bases removed from V and 3 bases from J, the gap between germline ends came to 5 bases. CDR3 size: 11 residues. The CDR3 is CASREDYGYTF. CDR3 DNA: TGTGCCAGTAGGGAGGACTATGGCTACACCTTC.

The chain combines TRBV7-6 with TRBJ2-7; perhaps TRBD1 as D (5 bases). The CDR3 loop spans 12 amino acids. Deletions cut 9 bases from V and 0 bases from J, with 9 bases between. Germline CDR1 and CDR2: SGHVS and FNYEAQ. Here the CDR3 DNA reads TGTGCCAGTCAGGGCATCTCCTACGAGCAGTACTTC. Residues: CASQGISYEQYF.